A single sample is the source of the 25 T cell receptor beta chains below, sequenced in a study of blood T cell repertoires in COVID-19. Sequencing was performed with immunoSEQ multiplex PCR; in TCRdb, only in-frame clones are kept and a portion is missing. Among roughly 150,000 clones listed, about 83% were seen once. Sequenced input: peripheral blood. These receptors were taken from a woman of 80 years or more with acute or convalescent COVID-19.

CDR3 residues: CASSTANTGELFF. The CDR3 region has the DNA TGTGCCAGTAGTACCGCGAACACCGGGGAGCTGTTTTTT. The chain links TRBV19 to TRBJ2-2, with D unclear. V was shortened by 4 bases and J by 0 bases, with 3 bases between the two germline ends. The CDR3 totals 13 residues. Germline V gene sequence: CDR1 LNHDA, CDR2 SQIVND (reference sequence).

The rearrangement links TRBV28 to TRBJ1-4, with D hard to call. Trimming stripped 6 bases from V and 8 bases from J, with 13 bases between. Germline values: CDR1 MDHEN, CDR2 SYDVKM. The CDR3 is made up of 13 amino acids. CDR3 residues: CASRNRGAEKLFF. The CDR3 bases are TGTGCCAGCAGGAACCGGGGTGCCGAAAAACTGTTTTTT. Variable domain in full (rest from reference TRBV28 and TRBJ1-4): DVKVTQSSRYLVKRTGEKVFLECVQDMDHENMFWYRQDPGLGLRLIYFSYDVKMKEKGDIPEGYSVSREKKERFSLILESASTNQTSMYLCASRNRGAEKLFFGSGTQLSVL.

The chain has TRBV12-3 or TRBV12-4 and TRBJ1-3; no firm D call. The CDR3 runs 13 residues. With 7 bases removed from V and 0 bases from J, the gap between germline ends came to 7 bases. Written as DNA, the CDR3 is TGTGCCAGCACCATCAGCTCTGGAAACACCATATATTTT. Protein product: CASTISSGNTIYF.

This clone has a single count. V is TRBV5-1 and J is TRBJ2-5; D might be TRBD1 (6 bases). Germline V gene data show CDR1 as SGHRS and CDR2 as YFSETQ. The V gene lost 2 bases and the J gene lost 2 bases, with 10 bases spanning the gap. This CDR3 is 14 amino acids long. The CDR3 DNA sequence: TGCGCCAGCAGCTTACTAACAGGGCAAGAGACCCAGTACTTC. This codes for CASSLLTGQETQYF.

This clone was observed a single time. The rearrangement uses TRBV28 and TRBJ2-7, with a tentative D call TRBD2 (5 bases). Per germline, CDR1 MDHEN and CDR2 SYDVKM. V was shortened by 6 bases and J by 0 bases, with 15 bases between the two germline ends. This CDR3 has 15 residues. CDR3 amino acids: CASSTQRILSYEQYF. The CDR3 DNA reads as TGTGCCAGCAGCACTCAGCGGATTCTCTCCTACGAGCAGTACTTC.

The V and J genes are TRBV12-3 or TRBV12-4 and TRBJ2-1; D is unresolved. This CDR3 is 12 amino acids long. V lost 6 bases and J 9 bases, leaving 12 bases between the germline ends. CDR3 in DNA: TGTGCCAGCAGACCCGGTTCGGGTGAGCAGTTCTTC. It codes for CASRPGSGEQFF.

This clone has just one count. The chain recombines TRBV3-1 (or the pseudogene TRBV3-2) with TRBJ1-1, with D perhaps matching TRBD1 (5 bases). Germline V CDR1 and CDR2: LGHDT, YNNKEL (reference sequence). With 2 bases removed from V and 11 bases from J, the gap between germline ends came to 18 bases. CDR3 length equals 14 residues. CDR3 sequence: CASSQPGAGRIAFF. The CDR3, as DNA: TGTGCCAGCAGCCAACCGGGTGCAGGGAGGATCGCTTTCTTT.

Here the CDR3 DNA reads TGTGCCATCAGCACTAGCGAGAGAAGCACAGATACGCAGTATTTT. Translated, it gives CAISTSERSTDTQYF. This sequence joins TRBV10-3 and TRBJ2-3; 7 bases align to TRBD2. The CDR3 sequence is 15 residues long. Germline-derived CDR1 and CDR2 are ENHRY and SYGVKD. The J segment lost 0 bases and the V segment lost 6 bases, leaving 6 bases of the junction unmatched.

CDR3 sequence (DNA): TGTGCCAGCAGCTTAGATTTGGAGGGAGGCCTCCCGGATACGCAGTATTTT. Its translation: CASSLDLEGGLPDTQYF. The genes are TRBV11-2 and TRBJ2-3, with D tentatively TRBD2 (6 bases). The CDR3 extends over 17 amino acids. The germline V and J ends were trimmed by 0 bases and 6 bases, with 19 bases remaining between them. Germline assignment: CDR1 SGHAT and CDR2 FQNNGV.

The chain carries TRBV5-1 and TRBJ1-2, with 8 positions matching TRBD1. This CDR3 has 15 residues. Germline CDR1 reads SGHRS; CDR2 reads YFSETQ. The junction had 10 bases not matched to a gene; V was cut back by 6 bases and J by 3 bases. As DNA, the CDR3 is TGCGCCAGCACTGGTGGTACAGGGGGGGACTATGGCTACACCTTC. Residues: CASTGGTGGDYGYTF.

This clone showed up just once. The rearrangement joins TRBV6-5 to TRBJ2-7; D possibly corresponds to TRBD1 (5 bases). Looked up from germline, CDR1 is MNHEY and CDR2 is SVGAGI. Trimming removed 2 bases at V and 2 bases at J, with 10 bases between. The CDR3 totals 14 residues. This chain's CDR3 is CASSYDRRTYEQYF. The CDR3 DNA reads TGTGCCAGCAGTTACGACAGACGGACCTACGAGCAGTACTTC.

This clone showed up just once. The J gene is TRBJ2-7, the V gene TRBV11-2; weak D call: TRBD1 (6 bases). Germline values: CDR1 SGHAT, CDR2 FQNNGV. The V end lost 4 bases, the J end lost 2 bases, and 12 bases lay between the germline ends. The CDR3 loop spans 14 amino acids. This CDR3 is CASSYTGIPYEQYF. The CDR3 bases are TGTGCCAGCAGCTACACAGGGATCCCCTACGAGCAGTACTTC.

The genes are TRBV6-1 and TRBJ2-5, with TRBD2 matching 7 bases. Germline V gives CDR1 MNHNS, CDR2 SASEGT. The junction had 8 bases not matched to a gene; V was cut back by 6 bases and J by 7 bases. The CDR3 runs to 13 residues. The CDR3 protein is CASRSTGEGTQYF. CDR3 coding DNA: TGTGCCAGCAGATCCACTGGGGAGGGGACCCAGTACTTC.

V is TRBV5-1 and J is TRBJ1-1; TRBD1 agrees at 8 bases. The V and J ends lost 7 bases and 6 bases, in that order; junction bases with no gene match: 8. Germline CDR1 SGHRS, CDR2 YFSETQ. The CDR3 is 13 amino acids. CDR3 coding DNA: TGCGCCAGCTCACCGGACAGGGTTTCTGAAGCTTTCTTT. Amino acids: CASSPDRVSEAFF.

V gene TRBV19 combines with J gene TRBJ1-5; 12 positions agree with TRBD1. V dropped 5 bases and J dropped 6; count of bases not matched to a gene: 8. The CDR3 is made up of 16 amino acids. Germline V lookup: CDR1 LNHDA, CDR2 SQIVND (reference sequence). The CDR3 region is CASSPSGTGGTQPQHF. The CDR3 DNA reads as TGTGCCAGTAGTCCCTCCGGGACAGGGGGCACTCAGCCCCAGCATTTT.

About this clone itself: This specimen includes other DNA sequences encoding the same CDR3. The chain recombines TRBV18 with TRBJ1-1; 8 bases line up with TRBD1. V shed 6 bases, J shed 4 bases, and the junction held 7 bases outside the gene matches. The germline V gene has CDR1 KGHSH and CDR2 LQKENI. The length of the CDR3 is 14 residues. The CDR3, as DNA: TGTGCCAGCTCCCCAGGGGGCGGTATCACTGAAGCTTTCTTT. Protein: CASSPGGGITEAFF.

The rearrangement links TRBV11-1 to TRBJ2-3; D is undetermined. This CDR3 contains 13 residues. CDR1 and CDR2 from the germline V gene are SGHAT and FQDESV (reference sequence). V dropped 2 bases and J dropped 4 bases, with 7 bases sitting between them. The DNA for the CDR3 is TGTGCCAGCAGCTTAACGCTAGCAGATACGCAGTATTTT. This encodes CASSLTLADTQYF.

The rearrangement links TRBV7-3 to TRBJ2-3; D possibly corresponds to TRBD2 (5 bases). Per germline, CDR1 SGHTA and CDR2 FQGTGA. The V end lost 4 bases, the J end lost 4 bases, and 15 bases lay between the germline ends. The CDR3 loop spans 15 amino acids. CDR3 protein: CASSSRVGGADTQYF. The CDR3 nucleotides are TGTGCCAGCAGCTCGAGGGTCGGTGGCGCAGATACGCAGTATTTT. The whole variable domain, filled in from reference TRBV7-3 and TRBJ2-3, reads GAGVSQTPSNKVTEKGKYVELRCDPISGHTALYWYRQSLGQGPEFLIYFQGTGAADDSGLPNDRFFAVRPEGSVSTLKIQRTERGDSAVYLCASSSRVGGADTQYFGPGTRLTVL.

The V and J genes are TRBV7-2 and TRBJ2-3; 7 bases match TRBD1. CDR1 is SGHTA and CDR2 is FQGNSA in the germline V gene. The CDR3 has 14 amino acids. V trimming: 5 bases; J trimming: 5 bases; junction bases outside the gene matches: 7. The chain's CDR3 is CASSTPGQLDTQYF. Here the CDR3 DNA reads TGTGCCAGCAGCACCCCGGGACAGTTAGATACGCAGTATTTT.

V usage is TRBV6-6 and J usage is TRBJ1-2; D perhaps matches TRBD1 (6 bases). The V gene lost 6 bases and the J gene lost 3 bases, with 11 bases spanning the gap. The germline V gene encodes CDR1 MNHNY and CDR2 SVGAGI (reference sequence). The CDR3 loop spans 13 amino acids. CDR3 in DNA: TGTGCCAGCAGCACAGGGAGGGACTATGGCTACACCTTC. Translated, it gives CASSTGRDYGYTF.

J is TRBJ1-4 and V is TRBV5-4, with D possibly being TRBD1 (5 bases). V dropped 2 bases and J dropped 1 base, with 18 bases sitting between them. Germline CDR1 reads SGHNT; CDR2 reads YYREEE (reference sequence). The CDR3 consists of 18 residues. Written as DNA, the CDR3 is TGTGCCAGCAGCTTAAAGGGGTATGAAGTTAGAACTAATGAAAAACTGTTTTTT. It encodes CASSLKGYEVRTNEKLFF.

The V gene is TRBV2, the J gene TRBJ2-7; TRBD2 is a possible D gene (5 bases). There are 13 residues in the CDR3. The germline V gene has CDR1 SNHLY and CDR2 FYNNEI. Trimming cost V 11 bases and J 1 base, with 15 bases left between them. CDR3 amino acids: CALVVGGSYEQYF. In DNA, the CDR3 is TGTGCCCTTGTCGTAGGAGGATCCTACGAGCAGTACTTC.

This rearrangement joins TRBV3-1 (or the pseudogene TRBV3-2) to TRBJ2-7, with D possibly being TRBD2 (5 bases). The CDR3 has 16 residues. Trimming cost V 8 bases and J 3 bases, with 23 bases left between them. Germline values: CDR1 LGHDT, CDR2 YNNKEL (reference sequence). The CDR3 bases are TGTGCCAGCCGATACCCGGACTCACACACATACTACGAGCAGTACTTC. Encoded protein: CASRYPDSHTYYEQYF.

This chain joins TRBV6-5 and TRBJ1-2, with a tentative D call TRBD1 (5 bases). V was clipped by 6 bases and J by 4 bases, with 15 bases between them. Germline-derived CDR1 and CDR2 are MNHEY and SVGAGI. The CDR3 has 14 residues. The CDR3 nucleotides read TGTGCCAGCAGAGCCATTCGACAGACCTATGGCTACACCTTC. Protein: CASRAIRQTYGYTF.

This chain connects TRBV2 to TRBJ2-1, with D maybe TRBD2 (5 bases). There are 15 residues in the CDR3. The V gene's germline CDR1 is SNHLY and CDR2 FYNNEI. Trimming stripped 3 bases from V and 9 bases from J, with 18 bases between. The CDR3 nucleotides are TGTGCCAGCAGTGAGGATAGGCTAGCCCGATCTGAGCAGTTCTTC. Amino acids: CASSEDRLARSEQFF.